A single sample is the source of the 32 T cell receptor beta chains below, sequenced in a study of vaccination and CD4 T cells after COVID-19. Their antigens remain unidentified. Described treatment: roughly ten-day PBMC culture with coronavirus spike peptide pools or control peptides (ViraFEST assay). Cultured CD4+ T cell DNA underwent sequencing with the Oncomine TCR Beta short-read assay. TCRdb re-called the PCR reads through MiXCR, storing one row per CDR3 protein. In the table there are 13,000 or so distinct CDR3 sequences, around 74% of which are singletons. Source material: CD4+ T cells from blood, cultured in vitro. The receptors were gathered from a human donor who had recovered from COVID-19.

V and J are TRBV6-2 or TRBV6-3 and TRBJ1-2; a weak D match, TRBD1 (6 bases). Looked up from germline, CDR1 is MNHEY and CDR2 is SVGEGT. V was shortened by 11 bases and J by 3 bases, with 16 bases between the two germline ends. The CDR3 is 13 amino acids. This CDR3 reads CAAGIGQHYGYTF. The CDR3 nucleotides are TGTGCCGCAGGCATCGGACAGCACTATGGCTACACCTTC.

The V call is TRBV28, the J call TRBJ1-5; D might be TRBD1 (5 bases). Per germline, CDR1 MDHEN and CDR2 SYDVKM. With 4 bases removed from V and 1 base from J, the gap between germline ends came to 14 bases. The CDR3 runs to 16 residues. The CDR3 sequence is CASSSFGGSSNQPQHF. In DNA, the CDR3 is TGTGCCAGCAGTTCCTTCGGGGGGAGCAGCAATCAGCCCCAGCATTTT.

The rearrangement uses TRBV10-3 and TRBJ1-2; TRBD1 aligns across 9 bases. Germline CDR1 and CDR2: ENHRY and SYGVKD. CDR3 length equals 14 residues. Losses at the gene ends were 4 bases for V and 4 bases for J; bases not matched to a gene: 4. This CDR3 reads CAISVTGGGYGYTF. The CDR3 nucleotides are TGTGCCATCAGTGTGACAGGGGGTGGCTATGGCTACACCTTC.

V gene TRBV19 combines with J gene TRBJ2-7; 9 positions match TRBD1. The CDR3 extends over 13 amino acids. Germline values: CDR1 LNHDA, CDR2 SQIVND (reference sequence). Trimming at V came to 5 bases and at J to 4 bases, leaving 3 bases not matched to a gene. Written as DNA, the CDR3 is TGTGCCAGTAGTCGGGACAGGGCGTACGAGCAGTACTTC. Translated, it gives CASSRDRAYEQYF.

This chain uses TRBV15 with TRBJ1-1; 7 bases line up with TRBD1. The germline gives CDR1 LNHNV, CDR2 YYDKDF (reference sequence). The CDR3 has 16 residues. V was pared by 0 bases and J by 2 bases, with 6 bases of the junction left unmatched. The CDR3 sequence is CATSRESTGTNTEAFF. CDR3 DNA sequence: TGTGCCACCAGCAGAGAGTCGACAGGGACAAACACTGAAGCTTTCTTT.

J is TRBJ1-1 and V is TRBV6-2 or TRBV6-3; 8 bases are a match to TRBD1. Germline V gives CDR1 MNHEY, CDR2 SVGEGT. Trimming cost V 7 bases and J 3 bases; bases outside gene matches: 7. CDR3 length: 14 residues. The CDR3 sequence is CASNGPGQDTEAFF. CDR3 nucleotides: TGTGCCAGCAATGGGCCGGGACAGGACACTGAAGCTTTCTTT.

This clonotype was seen a single time. No conserved phenylalanine or tryptophan ends this CDR3, so it is likely a read error. The chain uses TRBV11-2 and TRBJ1-2; no definite D call. Germline V gene data show CDR1 as SGHAT and CDR2 as FQNNGV. This CDR3 comprises 15 residues. V was cut by 0 bases and J by 1 base, with 9 bases left in between. The CDR3 spells CASSLDLANNYGYTL. Written as DNA, the CDR3 is TGTGCCAGCAGCTTAGATTTGGCGAATAACTATGGCTACACCCTC.

This chain joins TRBV4-3 and TRBJ1-5; tentatively, D is TRBD1 (6 bases). In germline, CDR1 is LGHNA, CDR2 YSLEER. Trimming cost V 1 base and J 7 bases, with 14 bases left between them. This CDR3 spans 15 amino acids. CDR3 loop: CASSQVWGAGQPQHF. DNA for the CDR3: TGCGCCAGCAGCCAAGTTTGGGGGGCAGGACAGCCCCAGCATTTT.

The genes are TRBV20-1 and TRBJ1-6; the D gene is possibly TRBD1 (6 bases). V was trimmed by 1 base and J by 5 bases, leaving 12 bases between them. The V gene's germline CDR1 is DFQATT and CDR2 SNEGSKA (reference sequence). CDR3 size: 15 residues. The CDR3 coding sequence is TGCAGTGCTAGAGCTCGGACAGACGATAATTCACCCCTCCACTTT. Its translation is CSARARTDDNSPLHF.

In its sample, this clonotype was seen a few times. This rearrangement joins TRBV7-6 to TRBJ1-3; D is ambiguous. Germline lookup yields CDR1 SGHVS and CDR2 FNYEAQ. V gave up 4 bases and J gave up 8 bases, with 9 bases separating them. CDR3 length equals 12 residues. The CDR3 region is CASSSPQDTIYF. CDR3 bases: TGTGCCAGCAGCTCACCCCAAGACACCATATATTTT.

V usage is TRBV20-1 and J usage is TRBJ1-3; maybe TRBD1 (5 bases). Germline V lookup: CDR1 DFQATT, CDR2 SNEGSKA (reference sequence). The CDR3 is 14 residues long. Between the trimmed V and J ends, which lost 5 bases and 2 bases, there was a span of 13 bases. Written as DNA, the CDR3 is TGCAGTGCTCGAAGGCAGGGCGCTGGAAACACCATATATTTT. Protein product: CSARRQGAGNTIYF.

The V call is TRBV5-4, the J call TRBJ2-1; 7 positions agree with TRBD2. Germline V gene lookup returns CDR1 SGHNT and CDR2 YYREEE (reference sequence). The CDR3 is made up of 14 amino acids. V shed 1 base and J 6 bases; nucleotides not matched to a gene: 4. The CDR3, as DNA: TGTGCCAGCAGCTTGAGGTCTAGCGGCAATGAGCAGTTCTTC. Its protein is CASSLRSSGNEQFF.

This clonotype was recorded a few times. CDR3 region: CASSFHPLNTIYF. Here the CDR3 DNA reads TGTGCCAGCAGTTTTCACCCCTTAAACACCATATATTTT. V and J are TRBV28 and TRBJ1-3; D ambiguous. The germline gives CDR1 MDHEN, CDR2 SYDVKM. The CDR3 sequence is 13 residues long. Trimming stripped 3 bases from V and 6 bases from J, with 9 bases between.

The V and J genes are TRBV6-1 and TRBJ1-5; a weak D match, TRBD1 (5 bases). CDR1 is MNHNS and CDR2 is SASEGT in the germline V gene. Deletions cut 6 bases from V and 7 bases from J, with 13 bases between. The CDR3 is made up of 13 amino acids. The CDR3 loop is CASRRDWRQPQHF. The DNA for the CDR3 is TGTGCCAGCAGGAGGGACTGGAGGCAGCCCCAGCATTTT.

The chain employs TRBV2 and TRBJ1-2; possibly TRBD1 for D (6 bases). Germline CDR1 reads SNHLY; CDR2 reads FYNNEI. V lost 4 bases and J lost 4, with 13 bases in between. This CDR3 spans 14 amino acids. The CDR3 spells CASSGRGTGYGYTF. The CDR3 DNA is TGTGCCAGCAGTGGGAGGGGGACGGGCTATGGCTACACCTTC.

The chain couples TRBV28 to TRBJ1-2; D is uncertain. The CDR3 is made up of 12 amino acids. Trimming took 5 bases from V and 3 from J, leaving 7 bases between them. The germline CDR1 and CDR2 sequences are MDHEN and SYDVKM. In nucleotides, the CDR3 is TGTGCCAGCAGTGAGTACGACTATGGCTACACCTTC. Translation gives CASSEYDYGYTF.

The chain employs TRBV7-2 and TRBJ1-2, with D hard to call. This CDR3 has 14 residues. Trimming took off 2 bases at V and 3 bases at J, with 10 bases between the two ends. In germline, CDR1 is SGHTA, CDR2 FQGNSA. CDR3 region: CASSLSTRDYGYTF. As DNA, the CDR3 is TGTGCCAGCAGCTTATCCACCCGGGACTATGGCTACACCTTC.

This chain connects TRBV28 to TRBJ1-1, with D hard to call. The germline V gene has CDR1 MDHEN and CDR2 SYDVKM. V was pared by 5 bases and J by 1 base, with 2 bases between. This CDR3 comprises 11 residues. The CDR3 reads CASSKNTEAFF. In nucleotides, the CDR3 is TGTGCCAGCAGTAAGAACACTGAAGCTTTCTTT.

The chain carries TRBV24-1 and TRBJ2-5; perhaps D is TRBD1 or TRBD2 (5 bases each). There are 15 residues in the CDR3. The germline V gene has CDR1 KGHDR and CDR2 SFDVKD. Between the trimmed V and J ends, which lost 2 bases and 5 bases, there was a span of 14 bases. The CDR3 reads CATSDSGRLSETQYF. CDR3 sequence (DNA): TGTGCCACCAGTGATTCGGGACGACTTTCCGAGACCCAGTACTTC.

This sequence joins TRBV7-2 and TRBJ2-3; D gene ambiguous. CDR1 is SGHTA and CDR2 is FQGNSA in the germline V gene. The CDR3 length is 12 residues. Trimming shortened V by 5 bases and J by 3 bases, and 6 bases separated the two germline ends. The CDR3 region is CASSRQTDTQYF. In nucleotides, the CDR3 is TGTGCCAGCAGCCGCCAGACAGATACGCAGTATTTT. The variable domain in full, completed from reference TRBV7-2 and TRBJ2-3, reads GAGVSQSPSNKVTEKGKDVELRCDPISGHTALYWYRQSLGQGLEFLIYFQGNSAPDKSGLPSDRFSAERTGGSVSTLTIQRTQQEDSAVYLCASSRQTDTQYFGPGTRLTVL.

This rearrangement joins TRBV28 to TRBJ1-5; D might be TRBD1 (5 bases). This CDR3 contains 15 residues. Trimming stripped 3 bases from V and 3 bases from J, with 12 bases between. CDR1 MDHEN and CDR2 SYDVKM come from the germline V gene. The CDR3 spells CASSFQGAHNQPQHF. CDR3 nucleotide sequence: TGTGCCAGCAGTTTCCAGGGAGCCCACAATCAGCCCCAGCATTTT.

The chain combines TRBV28 with TRBJ2-5; D call uncertain. V shed 5 bases and J shed 2 bases, with 9 bases lying between them. This CDR3 has 13 residues. Germline loops: CDR1 MDHEN, CDR2 SYDVKM. The CDR3 region is CASSNADQETQYF. CDR3 nucleotides: TGTGCCAGCAGTAATGCGGATCAAGAGACCCAGTACTTC.

The chain uses TRBV7-8 and TRBJ2-4; D call uncertain. CDR1 SGHVS and CDR2 FQNEAQ come from the germline V gene. V lost 3 bases and J 11 bases, leaving 14 bases between the germline ends. This CDR3 region has 13 residues. The CDR3 sequence is CASSLGPLRVQYF. CDR3 in DNA: TGTGCCAGCAGCTTGGGCCCCCTCCGGGTTCAGTACTTC.

This clonotype was seen a few times. This chain connects TRBV28 to TRBJ2-5; D possibly corresponds to TRBD1 (5 bases). CDR3 length equals 13 residues. Germline V lookup: CDR1 MDHEN, CDR2 SYDVKM. Trimming shortened V by 6 bases and J by 5 bases, and 13 bases separated the two germline ends. The CDR3 sequence is CASSRRVGETQYF. The CDR3 nucleotides read TGTGCCAGCAGCCGCAGGGTAGGGGAGACCCAGTACTTC.

This clonotype was counted only a few times. CDR3 bases: TGTGCCAGCAGCCCCCGGGCACAGGGGCCCACATTCTATGGCTACACCTTC. It codes for CASSPRAQGPTFYGYTF. The rearrangement uses TRBV7-2 and TRBJ1-2; TRBD1 matches at 7 bases. The V gene end was trimmed by 5 bases and the J gene end by 4 bases; junction bases not matched to a gene: 16. The CDR3 runs to 17 residues. The germline CDR1 and CDR2 sequences are SGHTA and FQGNSA.

This clonotype was observed a handful of times. The chain combines TRBV6-1 with TRBJ1-1, with 9 bases matching TRBD1. The germline V gene has CDR1 MNHNS and CDR2 SASEGT. The CDR3 length is 16 residues. Trimming took 5 bases from V and 6 from J; bases not matched to a gene: 13. The CDR3 bases are TGTGCCAGCAGTCTCACGGGGGGGACAGGGAGGGCTGAAGCTTTCTTT. Its protein product is CASSLTGGTGRAEAFF.

This clonotype has only one observation. The chain has TRBV19 and TRBJ1-1, with D possibly being TRBD1 (6 bases). The V end was cut by 3 bases, the J end by 3 bases, with 8 bases between. Germline V gives CDR1 LNHDA, CDR2 SQIVND (reference sequence). The CDR3 runs to 13 residues. For the CDR3, the DNA is TGTGCCAGTAGTATCGGACAGTACACTGAAGCTTTCTTT. Residues: CASSIGQYTEAFF. The complete variable domain, with remaining parts taken from reference TRBV19 and TRBJ1-1, reads DGGITQSPKYLFRKEGQNVTLSCEQNLNHDAMYWYRQDPGQGLRLIYYSQIVNDFQKGDIAEGYSVSREKKESFPLTVTSAQKNPTAFYLCASSIGQYTEAFFGQGTRLTVV.

This rearrangement joins TRBV28 to TRBJ1-2; no firm D call. The CDR3 contains 16 residues. Per germline, CDR1 MDHEN and CDR2 SYDVKM. Trimming pared 5 bases from V and 0 bases from J, leaving 16 bases between. The CDR3: CASSPEGALANYGYTF. In DNA, the CDR3 is TGTGCCAGCAGTCCCGAGGGTGCCTTAGCTAACTATGGCTACACCTTC.

Details on this clonotype: Mismatch with germline at one junction end may stem from a read error. This chain uses TRBV19 with TRBJ1-2, with TRBD1 as a possible D gene (5 bases). CDR3 length: 14 residues. Germline V CDR1 and CDR2: LNHDA, SQIVND (reference sequence). This CDR3 is CVSSIAGTGIGYTF. CDR3 DNA sequence: TGTGTCAGTAGTATAGCCGGGACGGGGATTGGCTACACCTTC.

The rearrangement uses TRBV19 and TRBJ1-5; no clear D. V was shortened by 0 bases and J by 0 bases, with 6 bases between the two germline ends. The germline gives CDR1 LNHDA, CDR2 SQIVND (reference sequence). This CDR3 contains 15 residues. As DNA, the CDR3 is TGTGCCAGTAGTATAGACAGTTATAGCAATCAGCCCCAGCATTTT. Translated: CASSIDSYSNQPQHF.

The V gene is TRBV7-2, the J gene TRBJ1-5; 10 positions agree with TRBD1. V was pared by 5 bases and J by 4 bases, with 5 bases of the junction left unmatched. CDR1 is SGHTA, CDR2 FQGNSA, per germline. CDR3 size: 15 residues. The CDR3 nucleotides read TGTGCCAGCAGCCCGCGGACAGGGGGGAATCAGCCCCAGCATTTT. Its protein product is CASSPRTGGNQPQHF.

This clonotype was detected a few times. The chain employs TRBV20-1 and TRBJ1-2, with no clear D. V was cut by 4 bases and J by 4 bases, with 13 bases left in between. This CDR3 spans 13 amino acids. The germline V gene has CDR1 DFQATT and CDR2 SNEGSKA (reference sequence). The CDR3 DNA follows: TGCAGTGCTACCCAGTCCCCCACCTATGGCTACACCTTC. It is translated as CSATQSPTYGYTF.